This TCR beta chain originates from a study of T cells in Graves' hyperthyroidism and ophthalmopathy. Study outcomes and limitations: For ophthalmopathy, model prediction preceded onset by a median about 6 months. Stable hyperthyroidism and ophthalmopathy were separated using 13 V-J signatures.

Diagnostic assessment was based on clinical symptoms, serum thyroxine and TRAb, thyroid ultrasound and orbital computed tomography. This clonotype appeared many times. As yet, its antigen is unknown. RNA transcripts provided the source from which TCR beta CDR3 regions were amplified. HTBI primers were employed in a first-round RT-PCR of the TCR CDR3. TCRdb reprocessed the multiplex PCR reads with MiXCR, giving one entry per CDR3 protein. Of hundreds of thousands of distinct CDR3 sequences in the sample, about a sixth were seen once. Sequencing was carried out using blood. This sequence originates from a woman under 30 with Graves' ophthalmopathy.

In DNA, the CDR3 is TGCAGTGCTACCGGGACTAGCGGGAGTTTCTACGAGCAGTACTTC. Translation gives CSATGTSGSFYEQYF. The chain uses TRBV20-1 and TRBJ2-7; 14 positions agree with TRBD2. CDR3 length equals 15 residues. Germline loops: CDR1 DFQATT, CDR2 SNEGSKA (reference sequence). The V segment lost 4 bases and the J segment 3 bases; nucleotides outside the gene matches: 5.